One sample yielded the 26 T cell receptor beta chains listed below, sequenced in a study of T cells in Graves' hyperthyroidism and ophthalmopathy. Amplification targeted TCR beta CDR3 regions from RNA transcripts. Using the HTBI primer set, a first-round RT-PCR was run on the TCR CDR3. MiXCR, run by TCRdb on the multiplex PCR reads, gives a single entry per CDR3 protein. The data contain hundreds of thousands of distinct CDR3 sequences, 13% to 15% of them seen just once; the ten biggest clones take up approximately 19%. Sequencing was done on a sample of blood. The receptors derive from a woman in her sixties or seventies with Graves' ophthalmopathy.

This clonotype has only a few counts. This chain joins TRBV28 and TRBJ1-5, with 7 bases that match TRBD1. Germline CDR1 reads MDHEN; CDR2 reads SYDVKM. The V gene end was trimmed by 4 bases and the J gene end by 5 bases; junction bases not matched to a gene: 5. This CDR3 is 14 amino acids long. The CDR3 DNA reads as TGTGCCAGCAGTTCCCTTCAGGGGGATCAGCCCCAGCATTTT. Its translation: CASSSLQGDQPQHF.

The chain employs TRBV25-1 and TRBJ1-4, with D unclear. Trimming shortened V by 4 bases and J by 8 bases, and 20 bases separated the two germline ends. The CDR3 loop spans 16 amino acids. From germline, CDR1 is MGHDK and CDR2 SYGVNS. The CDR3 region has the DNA TGTGCCAGCAGTGGGGCCCACGAGGTTCTAGTCGAAAAACTGTTTTTT. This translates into CASSGAHEVLVEKLFF.

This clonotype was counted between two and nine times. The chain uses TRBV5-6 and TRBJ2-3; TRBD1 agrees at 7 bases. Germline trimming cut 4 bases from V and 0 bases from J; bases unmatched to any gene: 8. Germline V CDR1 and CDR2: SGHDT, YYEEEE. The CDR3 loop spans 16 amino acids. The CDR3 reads CASSVIPGQSTDTQYF. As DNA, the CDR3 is TGTGCCAGCAGCGTCATCCCGGGACAGAGCACAGATACGCAGTATTTT.

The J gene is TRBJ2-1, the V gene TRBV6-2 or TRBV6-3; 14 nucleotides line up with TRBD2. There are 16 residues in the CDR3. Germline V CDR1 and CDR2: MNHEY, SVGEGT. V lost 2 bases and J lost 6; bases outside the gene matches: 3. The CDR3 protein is CASSYPGLAGVNEQFF. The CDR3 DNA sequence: TGTGCCAGCAGTTACCCGGGACTAGCGGGAGTCAATGAGCAGTTCTTC.

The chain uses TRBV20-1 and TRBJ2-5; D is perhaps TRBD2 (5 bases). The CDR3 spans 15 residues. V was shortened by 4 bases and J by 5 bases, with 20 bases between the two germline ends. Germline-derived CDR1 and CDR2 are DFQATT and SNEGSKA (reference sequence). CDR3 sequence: CSANPPWGEGETQYF. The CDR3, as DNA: TGCAGTGCTAACCCTCCTTGGGGTGAGGGCGAGACCCAGTACTTC.

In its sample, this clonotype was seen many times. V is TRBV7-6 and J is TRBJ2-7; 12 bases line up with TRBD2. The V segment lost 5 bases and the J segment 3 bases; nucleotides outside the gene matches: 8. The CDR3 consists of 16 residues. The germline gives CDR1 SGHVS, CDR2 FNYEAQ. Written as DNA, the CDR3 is TGTGCCAGCAGCCAAGTGACTAGCGGGAGCCTCTACGAGCAGTACTTC. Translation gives CASSQVTSGSLYEQYF. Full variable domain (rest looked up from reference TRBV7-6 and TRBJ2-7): GAGVSQSPRYKVTKRGQDVALRCDPISGHVSLYWYRQALGQGPEFLTYFNYEAQQDKSGLPNDRFSAERPEGSISTLTIQRTEQRDSAMYRCASSQVTSGSLYEQYFGPGTRLTVT.

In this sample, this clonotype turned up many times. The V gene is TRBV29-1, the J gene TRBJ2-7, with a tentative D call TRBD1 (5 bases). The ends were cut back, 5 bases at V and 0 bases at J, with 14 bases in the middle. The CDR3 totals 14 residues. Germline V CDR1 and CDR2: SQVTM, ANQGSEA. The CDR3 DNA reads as TGCAGCGTTTCTCTGACAGCGAACTCCTACGAGCAGTACTTC. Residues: CSVSLTANSYEQYF.

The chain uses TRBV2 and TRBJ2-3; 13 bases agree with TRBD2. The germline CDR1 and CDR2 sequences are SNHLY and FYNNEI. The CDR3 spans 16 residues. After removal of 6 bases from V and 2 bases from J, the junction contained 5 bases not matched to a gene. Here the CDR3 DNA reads TGTGCCAGCAGAACCGGGACTAGCGGGAACACAGATACGCAGTATTTT. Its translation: CASRTGTSGNTDTQYF.

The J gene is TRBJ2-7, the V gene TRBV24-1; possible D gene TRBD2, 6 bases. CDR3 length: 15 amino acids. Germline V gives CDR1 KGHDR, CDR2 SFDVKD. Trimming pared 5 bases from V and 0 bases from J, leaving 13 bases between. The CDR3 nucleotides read TGTGCCACCAGTGGATCCGGGGGACCCTCCTACGAGCAGTACTTC. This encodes CATSGSGGPSYEQYF.

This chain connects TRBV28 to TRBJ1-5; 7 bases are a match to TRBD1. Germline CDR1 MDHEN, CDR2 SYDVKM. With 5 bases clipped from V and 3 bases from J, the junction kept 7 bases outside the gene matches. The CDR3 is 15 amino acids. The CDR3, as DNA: TGTGCCAGCAGTCCTTACAGGGGACTCAATCAGCCCCAGCATTTT. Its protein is CASSPYRGLNQPQHF.

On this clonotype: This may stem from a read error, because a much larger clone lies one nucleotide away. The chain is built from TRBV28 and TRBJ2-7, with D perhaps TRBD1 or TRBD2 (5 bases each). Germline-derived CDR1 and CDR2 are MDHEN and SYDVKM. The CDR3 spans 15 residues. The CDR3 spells CASSLRGPLGYEHYF. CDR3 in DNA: TGTGCCAGCAGTTTGAGGGGACCCCTTGGCTACGAGCATTACTTC.

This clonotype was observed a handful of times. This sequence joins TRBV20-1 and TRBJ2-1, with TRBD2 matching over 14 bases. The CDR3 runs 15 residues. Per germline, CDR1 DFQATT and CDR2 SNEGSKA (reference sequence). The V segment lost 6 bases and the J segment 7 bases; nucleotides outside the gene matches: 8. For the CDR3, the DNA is TGCAGTGCAGAAGGGACTAGCGGGAGTGTTAATGAGCAGTTCTTC. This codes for CSAEGTSGSVNEQFF.

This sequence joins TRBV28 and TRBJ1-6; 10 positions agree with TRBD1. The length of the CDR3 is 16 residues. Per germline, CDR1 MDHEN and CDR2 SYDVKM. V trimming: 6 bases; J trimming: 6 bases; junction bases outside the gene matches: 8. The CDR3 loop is CASSYRTGGSNSPLHF. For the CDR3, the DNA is TGTGCCAGCAGCTACCGGACAGGGGGAAGTAATTCACCCCTCCACTTT.

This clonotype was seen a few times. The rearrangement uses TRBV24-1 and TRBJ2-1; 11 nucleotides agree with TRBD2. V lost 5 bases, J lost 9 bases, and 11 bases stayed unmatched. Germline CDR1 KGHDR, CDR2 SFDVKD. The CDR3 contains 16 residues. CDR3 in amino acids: CATSGITSGRGGEQFF. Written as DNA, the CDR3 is TGTGCCACCAGTGGGATAACTAGCGGGAGAGGTGGTGAGCAGTTCTTC.

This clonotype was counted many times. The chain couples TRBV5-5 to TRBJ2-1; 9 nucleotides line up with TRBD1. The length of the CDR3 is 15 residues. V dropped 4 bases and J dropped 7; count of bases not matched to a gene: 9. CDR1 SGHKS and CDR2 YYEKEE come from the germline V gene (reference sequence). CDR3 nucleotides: TGTGCCAGCAGCGGCGGGACAGGGATTTGGAATGAGCAGTTCTTC. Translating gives CASSGGTGIWNEQFF.

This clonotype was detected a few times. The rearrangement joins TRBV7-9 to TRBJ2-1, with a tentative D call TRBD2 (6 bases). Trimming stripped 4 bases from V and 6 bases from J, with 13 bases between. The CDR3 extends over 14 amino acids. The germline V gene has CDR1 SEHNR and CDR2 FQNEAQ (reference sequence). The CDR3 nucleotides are TGTGCCAGCAGCTCCCTAAAGGAGGGCAATGAGCAGTTCTTC. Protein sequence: CASSSLKEGNEQFF.

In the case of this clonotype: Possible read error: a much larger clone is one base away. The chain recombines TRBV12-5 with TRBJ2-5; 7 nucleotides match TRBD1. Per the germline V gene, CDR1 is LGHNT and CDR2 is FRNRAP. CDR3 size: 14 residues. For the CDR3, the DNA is TGTGCTAGTGGTCCTGTAGGGGGCCAAGAGGCCCAGTACTTC. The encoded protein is CASGPVGGQEAQYF.

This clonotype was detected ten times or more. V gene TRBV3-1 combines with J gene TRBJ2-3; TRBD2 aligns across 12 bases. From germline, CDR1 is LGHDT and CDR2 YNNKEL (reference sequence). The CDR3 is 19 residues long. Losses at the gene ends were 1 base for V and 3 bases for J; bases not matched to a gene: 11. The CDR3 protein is CASSQVRRLAGVETDTQYF. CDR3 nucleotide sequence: TGTGCCAGCAGCCAAGTTCGGCGACTAGCGGGAGTGGAGACAGATACGCAGTATTTT.

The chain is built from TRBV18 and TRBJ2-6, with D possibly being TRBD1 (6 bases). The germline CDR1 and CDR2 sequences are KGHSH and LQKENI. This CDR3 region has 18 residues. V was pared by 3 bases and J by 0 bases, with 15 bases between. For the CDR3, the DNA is TGTGCCAGCTCACCTGGAACAGGGTTGAACTCTGGGGCCAACGTCCTGACTTTC. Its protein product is CASSPGTGLNSGANVLTF. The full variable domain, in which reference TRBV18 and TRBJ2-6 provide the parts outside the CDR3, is NAGVMQNPRHLVRRRGQEARLRCSPMKGHSHVYWYRQLPEEGLKFMVYLQKENIIDESGMPKERFSAEFPKEGPSILRIQQVVRGDSAAYFCASSPGTGLNSGANVLTFGAGSRLTVL.

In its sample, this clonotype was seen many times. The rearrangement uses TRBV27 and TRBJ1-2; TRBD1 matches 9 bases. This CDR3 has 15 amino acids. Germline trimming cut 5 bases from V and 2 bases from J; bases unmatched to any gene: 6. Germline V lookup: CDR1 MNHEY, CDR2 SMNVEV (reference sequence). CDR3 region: CASSTGGGVNYGYTF. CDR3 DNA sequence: TGTGCCAGCAGTACAGGGGGCGGCGTAAACTATGGCTACACCTTC.

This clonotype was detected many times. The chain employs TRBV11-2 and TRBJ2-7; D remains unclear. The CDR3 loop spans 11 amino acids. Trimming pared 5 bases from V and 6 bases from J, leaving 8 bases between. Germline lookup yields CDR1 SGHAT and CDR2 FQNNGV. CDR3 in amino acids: CASSPPGEQYF. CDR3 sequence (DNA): TGTGCCAGCAGCCCCCCCGGCGAGCAGTACTTC.

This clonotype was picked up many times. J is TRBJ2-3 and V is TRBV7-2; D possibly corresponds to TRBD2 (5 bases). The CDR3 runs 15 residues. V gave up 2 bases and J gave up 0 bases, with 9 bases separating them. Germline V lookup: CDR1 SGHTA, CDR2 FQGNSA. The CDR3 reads CASSLSGGSTDTQYF. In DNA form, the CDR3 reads TGTGCCAGCAGCTTATCAGGCGGGAGCACAGATACGCAGTATTTT.

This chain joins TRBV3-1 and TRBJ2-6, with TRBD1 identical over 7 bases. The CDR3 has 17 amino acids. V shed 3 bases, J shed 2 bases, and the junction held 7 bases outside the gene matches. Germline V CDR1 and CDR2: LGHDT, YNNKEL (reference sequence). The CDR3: CASSQHPGGAGANVLTF. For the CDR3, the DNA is TGTGCCAGCAGCCAGCATCCAGGGGGTGCTGGGGCCAACGTCCTGACTTTC.

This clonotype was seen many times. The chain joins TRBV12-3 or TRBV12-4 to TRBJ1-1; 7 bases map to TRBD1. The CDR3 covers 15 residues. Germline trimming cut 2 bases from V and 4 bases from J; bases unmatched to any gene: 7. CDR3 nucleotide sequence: TGTGCCAGCAGTTTAAGGCAGGGGGGGACCACTGAAGCTTTCTTT. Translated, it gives CASSLRQGGTTEAFF.

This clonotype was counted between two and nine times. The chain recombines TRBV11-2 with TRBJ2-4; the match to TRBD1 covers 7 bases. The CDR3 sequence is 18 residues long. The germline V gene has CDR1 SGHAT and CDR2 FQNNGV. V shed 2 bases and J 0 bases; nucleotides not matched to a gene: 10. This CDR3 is CASSLFPTGTGAKNIQYF. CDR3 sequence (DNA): TGTGCCAGCAGCTTATTTCCGACAGGGACCGGAGCCAAAAACATTCAGTACTTC. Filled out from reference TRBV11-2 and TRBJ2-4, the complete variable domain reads EAGVAQSPRYKIIEKRQSVAFWCNPISGHATLYWYQQILGQGPKLLIQFQNNGVVDDSQLPKDRFSAERLKGVDSTLKIQPAKLEDSAVYLCASSLFPTGTGAKNIQYFGAGTRLSVL.

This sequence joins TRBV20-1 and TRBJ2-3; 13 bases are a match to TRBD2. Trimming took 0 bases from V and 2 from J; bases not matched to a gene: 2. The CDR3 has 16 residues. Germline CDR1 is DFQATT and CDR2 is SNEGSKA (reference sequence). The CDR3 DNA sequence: TGCAGTGCTAGAGATGGGACTAGCGGGATCACAGATACGCAGTATTTT. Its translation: CSARDGTSGITDTQYF.